The 18 T cell receptor beta chains reported below all come from one sample, sequenced in a study of T-cell reconstitution after alpha-beta-depleted transplantation in children. As it was prepared, the TCRbeta library received unique molecular identifiers. Via MiXCR, TCRdb re-called the PCR reads, giving one row per CDR3 protein. The sample includes 100,000 or so distinct CDR3 sequences, 12% of them seen just once. The sample in question was PBMCs from the stem cell graft donor, obtained from the stem cell graft. These receptors came from a human donor who donated a stem cell graft to a child with inherited bone marrow failure.

This clonotype was counted ten times or more. The chain joins TRBV7-2 to TRBJ2-1, with TRBD1 matching 7 bases. The CDR3 length is 15 residues. The germline V gene encodes CDR1 SGHTA and CDR2 FQGNSA. Trimming removed 5 bases from V and 4 bases from J; junction bases left unmatched: 8. The CDR3 DNA sequence: TGTGCCAGCAGCCCGGAAGGGACAGAATACAATGAGCAGTTCTTC. It specifies CASSPEGTEYNEQFF.

Many counts were recorded for this clonotype. The gene calls are TRBV5-1 and TRBJ2-3, with D perhaps given as TRBD1 or TRBD2 (5 bases each). The ends were cut back, 4 bases at V and 4 bases at J, with 16 bases in the middle. This CDR3 spans 15 amino acids. Germline V gene data show CDR1 as SGHRS and CDR2 as YFSETQ. The CDR3 is CASSPPGPGADTQYF. CDR3 sequence (DNA): TGCGCCAGCAGCCCCCCGGGACCCGGGGCAGATACGCAGTATTTT.

The chain couples TRBV7-3 to TRBJ2-1; D possibly uses TRBD1 or TRBD2 (5 bases each). V shed 5 bases and J shed 4 bases, with 15 bases lying between them. The germline V gene encodes CDR1 SGHTA and CDR2 FQGTGA. The CDR3 extends over 15 amino acids. The CDR3 region has the DNA TGTGCCAGCAGCAGCGGCCTCAACAGGTACAATGAGCAGTTCTTC. Its protein product is CASSSGLNRYNEQFF.

This clonotype appeared many times. J is TRBJ2-5 and V is TRBV6-5, with D unresolved. The V end was cut by 6 bases, the J end by 7 bases, with 18 bases between. There are 14 residues in the CDR3. In germline, CDR1 is MNHEY, CDR2 SVGAGI. For the CDR3, the DNA is TGTGCCAGCAGCCCCTCTCCGGGCCGAGGGACCCAGTACTTC. Protein sequence: CASSPSPGRGTQYF.

The table lists this clonotype with a few counts. The CDR3 nucleotides are TGCAGTGCTAGCCCGGGAACTAGCACAGATACGCAGTATTTT. Its protein is CSASPGTSTDTQYF. V usage is TRBV20-1 and J usage is TRBJ2-3; tentative D call: TRBD2 (5 bases). Germline-derived CDR1 and CDR2 are DFQATT and SNEGSKA (reference sequence). This CDR3 comprises 14 residues. V lost 3 bases and J 0 bases, leaving 10 bases between the germline ends.

The table lists this clonotype with many counts. The rearrangement uses TRBV12-3 or TRBV12-4 and TRBJ2-1, with 7 bases fitting TRBD2. The junction had 13 bases not matched to a gene; V was cut back by 5 bases and J by 9 bases. The CDR3 consists of 15 residues. CDR3 sequence: CASSPLTGRGGEQFF. CDR3 in DNA: TGTGCCAGCAGTCCCTTGACTGGGAGGGGAGGTGAGCAGTTCTTC.

This clonotype has ten or more counts. CDR3 sequence reads: CASSFSPGAAGEVDTQYF. CDR3 DNA: TGCGCCAGCAGCTTCTCCCCTGGGGCCGCGGGAGAAGTAGATACGCAGTATTTT. This sequence joins TRBV5-1 and TRBJ2-3; 7 bases are a match to TRBD2. The CDR3 runs 18 residues. Trimming removed 2 bases from V and 5 bases from J; junction bases left unmatched: 17. The germline V gene encodes CDR1 SGHRS and CDR2 YFSETQ.

Turning to this clonotype: Compared with germline, one end of the junction differs, possibly owing to a read error. The chain has TRBV7-9 and TRBJ2-7, with D unclear. CDR1 is SEHNR, CDR2 FQNEAQ, per germline (reference sequence). This CDR3 spans 12 amino acids. In DNA form, the CDR3 reads TGTGCCAGCAGCTTAGCGCGAAACGAGCATTACTTC. Residues: CASSLARNEHYF.

The table lists this clonotype with many counts. CDR3 region: CSARASARLNSPLHF. As DNA, the CDR3 is TGCAGTGCTAGAGCCTCAGCCCGGCTTAATTCACCCCTCCACTTT. The chain couples TRBV20-1 to TRBJ1-6; D gene ambiguous. Germline lookup yields CDR1 DFQATT and CDR2 SNEGSKA (reference sequence). The CDR3 consists of 15 residues. V lost 1 base, J lost 6 bases, and 13 bases lay in between.

CDR3 amino acids: CASRKGRREGTEQFF. CDR3 coding DNA: TGTGCCAGCAGGAAGGGACGGCGGGAGGGAACTGAGCAGTTCTTC. The V and J genes are TRBV6-2 or TRBV6-3 and TRBJ2-1, with TRBD2 matching over 9 bases. The length of the CDR3 is 15 residues. The V gene end was trimmed by 6 bases and the J gene end by 9 bases; junction bases not matched to a gene: 12. Per germline, CDR1 MNHEY and CDR2 SVGEGT.

This clonotype was seen repeatedly, ten times or more. V usage is TRBV20-1 and J usage is TRBJ1-5, with a possible D match to TRBD1 (5 bases). Trimming left V 6 bases short and J 3 bases short, with 15 bases between. CDR1 is DFQATT and CDR2 is SNEGSKA in the germline V gene (reference sequence). The CDR3 totals 14 residues. CDR3 protein: CSAGRQSDNQPQHF. CDR3 nucleotides: TGCAGTGCAGGGAGACAGTCCGACAATCAGCCCCAGCATTTT.

This clonotype was counted ten times or more. V usage is TRBV5-1 and J usage is TRBJ1-1, with D tentatively TRBD1 (5 bases). The V gene's germline CDR1 is SGHRS and CDR2 YFSETQ. V shed 4 bases and J shed 1 base, with 11 bases lying between them. The CDR3 sequence is 14 residues long. This CDR3 is CASSRAGTNTEAFF. The CDR3 bases are TGCGCCAGCAGCCGGGCCGGGACGAACACTGAAGCTTTCTTT.

The V gene is TRBV19, the J gene TRBJ1-6; D is undetermined. Per the germline V gene, CDR1 is LNHDA and CDR2 is SQIVND (reference sequence). The germline V and J ends were trimmed by 5 bases and 10 bases, with 15 bases remaining between them. CDR3 length: 14 residues. The CDR3, as DNA: TGTGCCAGTAGTTCGAAGCTTCACAGCTCACCCCTCCACTTT. Its protein product is CASSSKLHSSPLHF.

This clonotype was observed at least ten times. The rearrangement joins TRBV12-3 or TRBV12-4 to TRBJ1-2; possibly TRBD1 for D (6 bases). The CDR3 contains 13 residues. V shed 4 bases and J shed 4 bases, with 10 bases lying between them. The chain's CDR3 is CASSSGVPYGYTF. Written as DNA, the CDR3 is TGTGCCAGCAGTTCAGGGGTCCCCTATGGCTACACCTTC.

This clonotype was counted many times. The chain links TRBV11-2 to TRBJ2-5; D is unclear. Trimming removed 5 bases at V and 3 bases at J, with 13 bases between. The CDR3 contains 14 residues. Germline assignment: CDR1 SGHAT and CDR2 FQNNGV. The CDR3 nucleotides read TGTGCCAGCAGCCGCTCCACTAAAAAAGAGACCCAGTACTTC. Encoded protein: CASSRSTKKETQYF. Drawing the rest from reference TRBV11-2 and TRBJ2-5, the complete variable domain is EAGVAQSPRYKIIEKRQSVAFWCNPISGHATLYWYQQILGQGPKLLIQFQNNGVVDDSQLPKDRFSAERLKGVDSTLKIQPAKLEDSAVYLCASSRSTKKETQYFGPGTRLLVL.

At least ten counts were recorded for this clonotype. The rearrangement uses TRBV29-1 and TRBJ2-6, with D hard to call. Trimming stripped 2 bases from V and 0 bases from J, with 8 bases between. CDR3 size: 15 residues. Germline loops: CDR1 SQVTM, CDR2 ANQGSEA. CDR3 coding DNA: TGCAGCGTTGAAAGGAGAAGCTCTGGGGCCAACGTCCTGACTTTC. Protein: CSVERRSSGANVLTF.

The CDR3 DNA reads TGCAGTGCTAGTCCAGCGAACACTGAAGCTTTCTTT. Protein product: CSASPANTEAFF. V and J are TRBV20-1 and TRBJ1-1; D is uncertain. CDR1 and CDR2 (germline): DFQATT, SNEGSKA (reference sequence). Deletions cut 3 bases from V and 1 base from J, with 6 bases between. The CDR3 consists of 12 residues.

The chain couples TRBV19 to TRBJ2-6, with TRBD1 as a possible D gene (5 bases). V dropped 5 bases and J dropped 4 bases, with 15 bases sitting between them. This CDR3 is 16 amino acids long. Germline CDR1 and CDR2: LNHDA and SQIVND (reference sequence). The CDR3 DNA sequence: TGTGCCAGTAGTCAGGGATTTGCATCGGGGGCCAACGTCCTGACTTTC. It codes for CASSQGFASGANVLTF.